Included here is one T cell receptor (beta chain) sequence, with context. Its antigen is unidentified. TCRB transcripts that were expressed got sequenced, as all of the isolated RNA had been reverse transcribed. TCRdb keeps only in-frame clones here, not all; method: immunoSEQ multiplex PCR. Among hundreds of thousands of clones, around 15% were seen once, and the ten largest hold 0.02% to 0.025%. The data stem from a study of beta chain features in type 1 diabetes. Study background: The study examined 107,917,701 sorted cells across all samples.

Findings and limits, study-wide: TCRB CDR3s were moderately but significantly shorter in Type 1 diabetes patients in all four CD4+ subsets. Naive, central memory and Treg TCRB repertoires appeared more alike in patients than in healthy donors. Junctions at VDJ sites from type 1 diabetes patients had fewer insertions and more deletions.

CD4+ cells of the naive, central memory, regulatory and stem cell-like memory types were sorted via CD45RO/CCR7/CD25/CD127/CD95/CD27. V dropped 6 bases and J dropped 0 bases, with 12 bases sitting between them. Germline assignment: CDR1 SNHLY and CDR2 FYNNEI. This CDR3 contains 15 residues. The TCR sequence derives from a man between 18 and 29 years old with type 1 diabetes. The sequenced sample was naive CD4+ T cells from blood. This chain links TRBV2 with TRBJ1-5; a weak D match, TRBD1 (6 bases). In DNA, the CDR3 is TGTGCCAGCAGACACAGACAGGCTAGCAATCAGCCCCAGCATTTT. It codes for CASRHRQASNQPQHF.